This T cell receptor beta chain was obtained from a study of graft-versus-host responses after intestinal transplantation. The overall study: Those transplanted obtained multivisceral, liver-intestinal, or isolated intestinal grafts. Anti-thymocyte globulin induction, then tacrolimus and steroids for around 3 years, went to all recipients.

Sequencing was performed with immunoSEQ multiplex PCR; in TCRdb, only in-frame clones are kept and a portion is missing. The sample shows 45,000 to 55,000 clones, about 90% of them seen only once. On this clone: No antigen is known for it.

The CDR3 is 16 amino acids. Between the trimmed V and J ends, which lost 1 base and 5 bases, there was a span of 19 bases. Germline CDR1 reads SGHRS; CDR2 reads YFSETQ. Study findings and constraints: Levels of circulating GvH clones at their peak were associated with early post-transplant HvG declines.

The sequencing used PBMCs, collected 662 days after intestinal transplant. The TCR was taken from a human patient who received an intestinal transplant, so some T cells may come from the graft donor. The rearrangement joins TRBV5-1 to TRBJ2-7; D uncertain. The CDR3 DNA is TGCGCCAGCAGCTTGTTATCGGTGGGTTATGTCAACGAGCAGTACTTC. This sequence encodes CASSLLSVGYVNEQYF. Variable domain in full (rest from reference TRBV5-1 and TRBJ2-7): KAGVTQTPRYLIKTRGQQVTLSCSPISGHRSVSWYQQTPGQGLQFLFEYFSETQRNKGNFPGRFSGRQFSNSRSEMNVSTLELGDSALYLCASSLLSVGYVNEQYFGPGTRLTVT.